This TCR beta chain was identified during a study of cytomegalovirus exposure and HLA in healthy donors (TCRdb year 2017). Background on the whole study: In an earlier analysis of 450 to 750 of the donors, 250 to 300 Gb of sequence data and about 110 million unique TCR beta sequences from 180 million or so T cells were reported. About 5 DR-DQ haplotypes were handled as single units for association and clustering, since linkage in the cohort was strong. In a later analysis, previously published TCR beta repertoires from 666 donors were re-analyzed and high-resolution HLA genotyping was added so that TCR occurrence patterns could be studied. In the later analysis, no new phenotypic data were used to find candidate immune exposures; instead, reliance was placed on TCR beta sequences and their occurrence across donors. Donor age, sex, ethnicity and CMV serostatus were collected together with the repertoire data. A later genetic analysis took genome-wide SNP genotypes for 398 of the 666 donors and used that subset as a discovery cohort. Typing coverage varied by locus: roughly 620-640 donors for A, B, C, DRB1 and DQB1; under 550 for DQA1; approximately 610 for DPA1; approximately 450 for DPB1. Of the 350 to 450 genotyped donors, 70% to 90% were placed in the genetic ancestry cluster associated with self-reported Caucasian donors. To predict cytomegalovirus infection status, the study brought together high-throughput TCR immunosequencing, statistical association of individual TCRs with disease status, and machine learning. Using immunosequencing, the study profiled T cell repertoires from about 610 subjects and related those repertoires to cytomegalovirus serostatus. Across 398 genotyped donors of the cohort, an average of approximately 200,000 unique TCR beta nucleotide sequences per donor were sequenced, and roughly 20% of those sequences were non-productive. An early release that covered about 600 HLA-typed donors contained approximately 300 gigabases of sequencing data and 65 million to 100 million unique TCR sequences. HLA typing included class I and class II loci at four-digit resolution. In an earlier analysis of 550 to 700 of the donors, high-throughput TCR beta sequencing was used to judge whether each TCR beta V gene segment behaved as functional or pseudogenic. The aim of the study was to test whether cataloging public T cell receptors could identify signatures of past pathogen exposure. All discovery cohort repertoires had been generated on a single sequencing platform. In addition to the first cohort of 666 subjects, a separate validation cohort of approximately 120 different subjects was used.

This clone came up a few times. Its antigen remains undetermined. Within one base of it there is no much larger clone, and no base qualities were kept. The V end loses 9 bases and the J end loses 5 bases, and a stretch of 26 bases separates them. The germline V gene gives CDR1 as SGHVS and CDR2 as FQNEAQ. The CDR3 has 16 amino acids, counting the end cysteine and phenylalanine. Only the CDR3 DNA is retained, 48 bases long and in frame from the first base. In total, more than 500 healthy bone marrow donors made up the cohort. All cohort members were sampled while nominally healthy, although unrecorded immune exposures were likely present. The donor was CMV seropositive and was included in the group of some 290 seropositive cohort members. Each donor provided a peripheral blood sample, and peripheral blood mononuclear cells were used for TCR beta sequencing. Genomic DNA was extracted from the blood cell samples with the Qiagen DNeasy Blood Extraction Kit.

The method was the immunoSEQ multiplex PCR assay. For the multiplex PCR, a mixture combining 60 forward primers for TCR Vbeta segments and 13 reverse primers for TCR Jbeta segments was used. The CDR3 region of rearranged TCR beta genes was amplified from genomic DNA by a multiplex PCR assay. The amplified TCR beta libraries were sequenced on the Illumina HiSeq System as 87-base-pair reads. On the authors' methods: A later analysis tallied approximately 87 million unique TCR beta chains across the 666 repertoires, and around 10 million of those chains were shared by two or more donors. Raw reads were error-corrected and collapsed into unique sequences by a nearest-neighbor algorithm in which closely related sequences were merged to remove PCR and sequencing errors. CDR3 sequences were aligned to IMGT reference sequences to assign V, D and J gene segments. For a sequence to be retained, a match of at least six nucleotides to both a V gene segment and a J gene segment was required. Rearrangements were classified as productive when the CDR3 lacked stop codons and remained in frame with V and J, and all other rearrangements were classified as non-productive. Following IMGT convention, CDR3 was defined as the stretch from the second conserved V-encoded cysteine up to the conserved J-encoded phenylalanine. The earlier analysis of some 540 of the donors excluded any sequence lacking an unambiguous match to a single V gene segment. In an earlier analysis of approximately 590 of the donors, a V segment was called functional when productive rearrangements were above 56.7%, and segregating when the standard deviation between donors exceeded 5%. A statistical classification framework was built to diagnose cytomegalovirus status from the catalog of TCR beta chain sequences. V and J gene assignment, in a later analysis, came from comparing TCR nucleotide sequences with IMGT/GENE-DB human TR gene sequences. In a later analysis, CDR3 sequences and most-parsimonious VDJ recombination scenarios were assigned using the TCRdist pipeline. A later analysis defined each TCR beta chain by its CDR3 amino acid sequence plus V-gene family, and excluded reads lacking a unique V-gene family. To address suspected cross-contamination and a sequencing artifact, a later analysis removed several hundred highly shared, low-generation-probability nucleotide sequences. In a later analysis, a clonal expansion index for each public chain was calculated from normalized within-repertoire ranks of inferred template counts. In a later analysis, generation probabilities were computed with a VDJ recombination model fitted to out-of-frame rearrangements, and the resulting probabilities were checked against IGoR. A later analysis scored TCR-TCR, TCR-HLA and TCR-CMV co-occurrence with hypergeometric tests, applying a repertoire-size bias correction to TCR pairs. In a later analysis, false discovery rates were estimated by permuting HLA or CMV assignments 20 times. In a later analysis, co-occurring TCRs were grouped using DBSCAN, and TCRdist sequence similarity was added for clustering within HLA-allele-positive subsets. For co-occurrence clustering, repertoires with fewer than 30,000 or more than 120,000 public chains were excluded, along with 5 or 6 repertoires with anomalous nucleotide sharing. TCRdb's version of the immuneACCESS table is confined to in-frame rearrangements and falls short of the full clone set. An unresolved V gene accounts for under half of the shortfall where checked; the remainder is of unknown origin. V and J calls and clone size are copied from that table; D and trimming were computed from the DNA. In all, the sample holds under 130,000 clones, and 10% to 15% of those were seen once. The top ten constitute around 15% of the sample.

What the research found in general, with its limitations: Assigning TCR associations to individual alleles was difficult when HLA alleles, especially DR and DQ, strongly co-occurred. V-gene and J-gene trimming of TCR beta chains was associated with a missense DCLRE1C variant in a later genetic analysis, and the association was replicated in an independent cohort. According to a later analysis, most CMV-associated TCR beta chains appeared to be HLA-restricted, and the HLA associations seemed to be driven largely by CMV exposure. Compared with the 666-donor mean, donors in an Asian-associated ancestry cluster had fewer N-insertions in productive TCRs, according to a later genetic analysis. Across donors, most TCR sequences were observed very rarely, whereas some public TCRs were present in many individuals. Because counts were too low, under 20 rarely observed V segments, including chromosome 9 orphons, were left out of the earlier analysis of about 500 of the donors. A later analysis reported that several top co-occurrence clusters appeared linked to parvovirus B19, influenza, CMV and Epstein-Barr virus. Because some donors lacked HLA typing at each locus, the association tests relied only on the typed subset. Compared with equally common non-associated chains, HLA-associated TCR beta chains in a later analysis were more clonally expanded and had lower generation probabilities. This cohort had only TCR beta chains sequenced, and the lack of alpha or paired-chain data limited which features could be detected. CMV serostatus was the only immune exposure information available for the cohort. A later analysis associated 16,951 TCR beta sequences with specific HLA alleles at a false discovery rate of 0.05. Broadly in line with IMGT annotations, most TCR beta V segments showed up in productive rearrangements about 87% or about 30% of the time in an earlier analysis of around 600 of the donors. A total of fewer than 200 TCR beta chains were listed by the study as associated with cytomegalovirus. According to the authors, the approach could potentially be generalized to other disease states and immunological phenotypes. A cluster of highly shared sequence variants was judged likely to be a technical artifact of the sequencing pipeline. A further reported finding was that TCR beta sequences accurately predicted the HLA-A and HLA-B alleles for most subjects in the first cohort. Sequencing depth was assumed to be roughly uniform across donors in the presence/absence analyses, though that assumption may not hold. The classifier was reported to diagnose cytomegalovirus status with high specificity and sensitivity in both the original and validation cohorts. Correlated functional status among segregating V segments might be attributable to linkage disequilibrium, but an unknown experimental factor could not be ruled out. In a later analysis, TCR association rates were found to vary across HLA loci, with the most associated TCRs seen for DRB1 alleles and the fewest for HLA-C alleles. Some IMGT-functional V segments, including TRBV6-2 and TRBV6-3, could not be told apart with the 87-base-pair reads, so those segments were excluded. In vitro tests confirmed that a few of the cytomegalovirus-associated TCR beta chains recognize cytomegalovirus antigens.

The chain is made from TRBV7-8 and TRBJ2-7, with TRBD2 perhaps the D gene, on 5 matching bases. This TCR was sampled from a man aged 40-50 years in good health and CMV-seropositive. Sequenced: PBMCs. The CDR3 region reads CASFQGSLAEYHEQYF. The bases read TGTGCCAGTTTCCAAGGATCGCTAGCCGAGTACCACGAGCAGTACTTC.